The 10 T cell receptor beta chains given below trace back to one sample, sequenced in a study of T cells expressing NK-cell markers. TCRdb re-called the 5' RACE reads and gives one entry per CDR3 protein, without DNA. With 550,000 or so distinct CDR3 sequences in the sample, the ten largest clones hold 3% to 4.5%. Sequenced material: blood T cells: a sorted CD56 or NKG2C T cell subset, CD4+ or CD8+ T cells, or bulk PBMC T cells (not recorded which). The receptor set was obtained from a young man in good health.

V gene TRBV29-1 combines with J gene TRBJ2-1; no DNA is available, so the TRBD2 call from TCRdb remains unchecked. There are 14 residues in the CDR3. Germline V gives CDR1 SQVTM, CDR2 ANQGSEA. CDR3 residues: CSVDASGIYNEQFF.

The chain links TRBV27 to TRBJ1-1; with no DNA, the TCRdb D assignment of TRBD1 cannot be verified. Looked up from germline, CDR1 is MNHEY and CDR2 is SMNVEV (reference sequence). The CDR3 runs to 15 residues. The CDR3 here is CASSPTPGGATEAFF.

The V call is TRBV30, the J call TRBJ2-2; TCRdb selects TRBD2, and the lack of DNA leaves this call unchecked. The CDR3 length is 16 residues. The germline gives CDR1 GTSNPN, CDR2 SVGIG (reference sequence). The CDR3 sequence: CAWSDYGTRETGELFF.

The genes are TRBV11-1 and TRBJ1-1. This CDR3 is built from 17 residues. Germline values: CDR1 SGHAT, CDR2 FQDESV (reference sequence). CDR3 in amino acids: CASSRSFSAGRNTEAFF.

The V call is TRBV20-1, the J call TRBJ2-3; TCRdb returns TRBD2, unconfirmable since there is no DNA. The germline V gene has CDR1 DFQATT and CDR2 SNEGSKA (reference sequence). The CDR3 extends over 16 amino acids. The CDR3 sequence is CRIGENRDYHRGTQYF.

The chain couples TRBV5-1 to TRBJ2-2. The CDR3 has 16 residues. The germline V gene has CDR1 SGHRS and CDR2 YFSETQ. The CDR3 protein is CASSPTRTFGTGELFF.

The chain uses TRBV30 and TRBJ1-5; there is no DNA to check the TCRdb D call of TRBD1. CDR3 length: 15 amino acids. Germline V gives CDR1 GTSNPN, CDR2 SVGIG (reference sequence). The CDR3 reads CAWSKLGQGNQPQHF.

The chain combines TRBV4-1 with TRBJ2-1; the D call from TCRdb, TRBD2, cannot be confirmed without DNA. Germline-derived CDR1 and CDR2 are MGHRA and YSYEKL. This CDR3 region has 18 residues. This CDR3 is CASSQGSGLAGAHNEQFF.

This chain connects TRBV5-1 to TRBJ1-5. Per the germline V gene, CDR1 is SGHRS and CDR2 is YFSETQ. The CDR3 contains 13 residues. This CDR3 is CASSLAMGQPQHF.

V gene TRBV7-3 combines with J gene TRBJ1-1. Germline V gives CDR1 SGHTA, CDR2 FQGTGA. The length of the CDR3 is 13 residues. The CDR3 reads CASSREMNTEAFF.